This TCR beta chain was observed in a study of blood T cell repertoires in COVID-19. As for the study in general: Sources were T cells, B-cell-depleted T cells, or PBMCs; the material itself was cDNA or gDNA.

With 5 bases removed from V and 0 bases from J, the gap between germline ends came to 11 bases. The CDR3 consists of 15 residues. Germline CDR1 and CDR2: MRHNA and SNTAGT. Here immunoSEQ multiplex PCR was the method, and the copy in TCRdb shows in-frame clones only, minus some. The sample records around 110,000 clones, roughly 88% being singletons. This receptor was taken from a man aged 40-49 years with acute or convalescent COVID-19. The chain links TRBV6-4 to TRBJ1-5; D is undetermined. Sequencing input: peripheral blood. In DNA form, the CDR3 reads TGTGCCAGCAGTCGAGAACCGTATAGCAATCAGCCCCAGCATTTT. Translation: CASSREPYSNQPQHF.